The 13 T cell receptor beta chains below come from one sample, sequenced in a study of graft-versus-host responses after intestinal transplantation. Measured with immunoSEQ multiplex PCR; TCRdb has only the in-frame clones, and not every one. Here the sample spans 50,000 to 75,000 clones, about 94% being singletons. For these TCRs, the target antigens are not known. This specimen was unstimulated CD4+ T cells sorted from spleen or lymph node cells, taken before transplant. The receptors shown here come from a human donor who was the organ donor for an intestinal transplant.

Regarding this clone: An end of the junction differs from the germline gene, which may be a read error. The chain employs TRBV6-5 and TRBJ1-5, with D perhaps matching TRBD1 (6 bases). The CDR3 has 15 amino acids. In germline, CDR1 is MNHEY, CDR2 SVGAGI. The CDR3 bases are TGTGCCAGCAGTTACTCTGCGGGGGGCAAACAGCCCCAGCATTTT. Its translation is CASSYSAGGKQPQHF.

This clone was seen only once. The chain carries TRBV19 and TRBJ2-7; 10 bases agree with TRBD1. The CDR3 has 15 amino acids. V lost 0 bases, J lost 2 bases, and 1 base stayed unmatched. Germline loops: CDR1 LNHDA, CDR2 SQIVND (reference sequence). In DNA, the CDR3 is TGTGCCAGTAGTATAGATGGACAGGGGGCCTACGAGCAGTACTTC. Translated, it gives CASSIDGQGAYEQYF.

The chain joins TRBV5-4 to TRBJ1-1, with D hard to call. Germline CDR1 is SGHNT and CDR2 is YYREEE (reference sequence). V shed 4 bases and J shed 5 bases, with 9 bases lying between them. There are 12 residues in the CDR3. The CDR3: CASSVTGTEAFF. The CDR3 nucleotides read TGTGCCAGCAGCGTAACGGGAACTGAAGCTTTCTTT.

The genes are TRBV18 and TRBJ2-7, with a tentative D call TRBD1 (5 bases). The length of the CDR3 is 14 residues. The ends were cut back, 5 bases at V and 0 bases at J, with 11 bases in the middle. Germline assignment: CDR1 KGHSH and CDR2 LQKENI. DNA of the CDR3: TGTGCCAGCTCAGCACAGGTAACCTCCTACGAGCAGTACTTC. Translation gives CASSAQVTSYEQYF.

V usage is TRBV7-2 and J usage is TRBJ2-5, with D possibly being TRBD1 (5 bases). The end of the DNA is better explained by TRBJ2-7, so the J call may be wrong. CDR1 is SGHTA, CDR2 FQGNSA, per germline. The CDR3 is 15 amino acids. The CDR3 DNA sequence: TGTGCCAGCAGGCCCCGGTCAGGGCGCTCCTACGAGCAGTACTTC. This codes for CASRPRSGRSYEQYF.

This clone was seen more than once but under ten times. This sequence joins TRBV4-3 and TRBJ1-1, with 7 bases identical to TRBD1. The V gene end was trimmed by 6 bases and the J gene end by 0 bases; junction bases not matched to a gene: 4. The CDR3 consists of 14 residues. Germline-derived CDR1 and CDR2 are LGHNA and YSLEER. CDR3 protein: CASSMGQMNTEAFF. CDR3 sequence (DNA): TGCGCCAGCAGTATGGGACAGATGAACACTGAAGCTTTCTTT.

As DNA, the CDR3 is TGTGCCAGCAGAGCTGACAGGGGGCACGAGACCCAGTACTTC. Translated, it gives CASRADRGHETQYF. This chain joins TRBV6-5 and TRBJ2-5; TRBD1 matches 10 bases. CDR3 length: 14 residues. Germline CDR1 reads MNHEY; CDR2 reads SVGAGI. The V segment lost 6 bases and the J segment 5 bases; nucleotides outside the gene matches: 6.

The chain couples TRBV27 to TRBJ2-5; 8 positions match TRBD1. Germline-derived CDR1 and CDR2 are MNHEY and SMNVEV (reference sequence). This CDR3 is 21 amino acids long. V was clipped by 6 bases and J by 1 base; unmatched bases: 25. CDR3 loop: CASSLKGRTGRSPFPQETQYF. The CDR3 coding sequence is TGTGCCAGCAGCTTAAAAGGGAGGACAGGGAGGTCTCCGTTCCCCCAAGAGACCCAGTACTTC.

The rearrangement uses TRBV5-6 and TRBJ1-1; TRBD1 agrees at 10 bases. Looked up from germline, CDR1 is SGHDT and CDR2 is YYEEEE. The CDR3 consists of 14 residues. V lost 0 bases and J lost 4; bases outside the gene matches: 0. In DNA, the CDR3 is TGTGCCAGCAGCTTGGGGGACAGGGGCACTGAAGCTTTCTTT. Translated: CASSLGDRGTEAFF.

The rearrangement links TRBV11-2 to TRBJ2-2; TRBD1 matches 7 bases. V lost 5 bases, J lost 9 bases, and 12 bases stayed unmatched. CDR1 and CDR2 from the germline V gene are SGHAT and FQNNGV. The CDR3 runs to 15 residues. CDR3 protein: CASSALDRSTRELFF. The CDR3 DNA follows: TGTGCCAGCAGCGCTTTGGACAGGAGCACGAGGGAGCTGTTTTTT.

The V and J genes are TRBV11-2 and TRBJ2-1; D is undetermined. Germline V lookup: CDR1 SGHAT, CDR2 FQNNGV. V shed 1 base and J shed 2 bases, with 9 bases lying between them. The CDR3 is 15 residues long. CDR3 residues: CASSLGQVPYNEQFF. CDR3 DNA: TGTGCCAGCAGCTTAGGGCAGGTCCCCTACAATGAGCAGTTCTTC.

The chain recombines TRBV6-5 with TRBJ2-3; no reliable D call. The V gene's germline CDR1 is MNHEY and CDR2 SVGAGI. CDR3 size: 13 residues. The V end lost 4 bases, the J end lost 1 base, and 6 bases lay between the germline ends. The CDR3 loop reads CASSSDGTDTQYF. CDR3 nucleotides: TGTGCCAGCAGTTCAGACGGCACAGATACGCAGTATTTT.

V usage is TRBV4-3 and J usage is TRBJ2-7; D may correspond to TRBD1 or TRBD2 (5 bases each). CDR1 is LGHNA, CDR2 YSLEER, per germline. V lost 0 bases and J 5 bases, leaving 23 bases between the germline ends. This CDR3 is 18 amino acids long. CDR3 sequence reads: CASSQDKLGIGRENEQYF. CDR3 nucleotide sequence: TGCGCCAGCAGCCAAGATAAGCTAGGAATAGGCAGGGAGAACGAGCAGTACTTC.